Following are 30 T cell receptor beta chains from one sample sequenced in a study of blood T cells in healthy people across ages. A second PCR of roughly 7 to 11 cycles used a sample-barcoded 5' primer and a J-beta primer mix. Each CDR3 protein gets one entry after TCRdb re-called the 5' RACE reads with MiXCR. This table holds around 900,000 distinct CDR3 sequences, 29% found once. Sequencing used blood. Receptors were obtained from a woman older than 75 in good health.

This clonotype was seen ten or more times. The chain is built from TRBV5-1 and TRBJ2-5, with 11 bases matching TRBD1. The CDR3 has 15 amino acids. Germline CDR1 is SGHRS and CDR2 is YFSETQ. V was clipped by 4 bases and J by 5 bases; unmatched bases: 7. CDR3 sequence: CASSLIGTGGETQYF. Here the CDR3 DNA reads TGCGCCAGCAGCCTCATAGGGACAGGGGGGGAGACCCAGTACTTC.

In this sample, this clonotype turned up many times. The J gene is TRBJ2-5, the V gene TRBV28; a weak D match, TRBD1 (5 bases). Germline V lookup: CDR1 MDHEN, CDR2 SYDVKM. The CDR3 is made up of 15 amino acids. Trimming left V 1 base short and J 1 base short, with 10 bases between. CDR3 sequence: CASSLYRTTQETQYF. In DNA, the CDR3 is TGTGCCAGCAGTTTATATCGGACAACCCAAGAGACCCAGTACTTC.

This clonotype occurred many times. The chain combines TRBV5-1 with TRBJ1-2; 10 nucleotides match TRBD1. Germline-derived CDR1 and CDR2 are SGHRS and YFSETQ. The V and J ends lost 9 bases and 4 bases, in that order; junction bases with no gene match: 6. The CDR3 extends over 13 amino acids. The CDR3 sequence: CATGQGVGYGYTF. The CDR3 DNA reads TGCGCCACCGGACAGGGGGTCGGCTATGGCTACACCTTC.

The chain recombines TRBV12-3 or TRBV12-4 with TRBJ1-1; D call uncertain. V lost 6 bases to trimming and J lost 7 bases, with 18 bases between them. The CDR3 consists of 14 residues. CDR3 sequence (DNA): TGTGCCAGCAGGTCGGCAGCGGGGATGGATGAAGCTTTCTTT. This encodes CASRSAAGMDEAFF.

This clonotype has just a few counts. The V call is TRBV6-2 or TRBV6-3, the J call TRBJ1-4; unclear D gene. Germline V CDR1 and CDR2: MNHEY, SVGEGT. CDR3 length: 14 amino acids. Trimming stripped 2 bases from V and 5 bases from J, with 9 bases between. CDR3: CASSYRQKNEKLFF. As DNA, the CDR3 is TGTGCCAGCAGTTACCGTCAGAAAAATGAAAAACTGTTTTTT.

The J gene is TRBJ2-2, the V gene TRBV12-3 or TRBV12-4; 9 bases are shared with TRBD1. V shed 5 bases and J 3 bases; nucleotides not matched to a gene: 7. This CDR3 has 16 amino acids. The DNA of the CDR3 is TGTGCCAGCAGTCAATCACAGGGGGCTGACACCGGGGAGCTGTTTTTT. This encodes CASSQSQGADTGELFF.

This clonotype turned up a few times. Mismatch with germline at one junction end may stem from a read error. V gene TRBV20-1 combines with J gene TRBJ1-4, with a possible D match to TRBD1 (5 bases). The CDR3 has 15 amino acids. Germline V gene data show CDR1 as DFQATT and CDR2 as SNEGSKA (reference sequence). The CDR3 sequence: CNARSSGWGNEKLFF. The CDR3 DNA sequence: TGCAATGCTAGGTCTTCAGGGTGGGGTAATGAAAAACTGTTTTTT.

In DNA, the CDR3 is TGTGCCAGCAGCCCCCTACATCAGGGTTTCGAAAAACTGTTTTTT. This encodes CASSPLHQGFEKLFF. The chain joins TRBV4-2 to TRBJ1-4, with D possibly being TRBD1 (5 bases). This CDR3 contains 15 residues. Deletions cut 4 bases from V and 8 bases from J, with 17 bases between. The germline CDR1 and CDR2 sequences are LGHNA and YNFKEQ.

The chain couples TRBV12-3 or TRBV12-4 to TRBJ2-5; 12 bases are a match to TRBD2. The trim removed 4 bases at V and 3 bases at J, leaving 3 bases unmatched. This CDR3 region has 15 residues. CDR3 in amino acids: CASSSSGRAKETQYF. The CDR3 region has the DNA TGTGCCAGCAGTTCTAGCGGGAGGGCCAAAGAGACCCAGTACTTC.

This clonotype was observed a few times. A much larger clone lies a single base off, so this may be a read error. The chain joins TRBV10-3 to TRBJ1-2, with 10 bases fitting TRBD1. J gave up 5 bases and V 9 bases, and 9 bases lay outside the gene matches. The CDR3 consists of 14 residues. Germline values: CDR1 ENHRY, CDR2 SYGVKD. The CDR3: CAIQGDRGLYGYTF. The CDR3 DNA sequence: TGTGCCATTCAGGGGGACAGGGGACTTTATGGCTACACCTTC.

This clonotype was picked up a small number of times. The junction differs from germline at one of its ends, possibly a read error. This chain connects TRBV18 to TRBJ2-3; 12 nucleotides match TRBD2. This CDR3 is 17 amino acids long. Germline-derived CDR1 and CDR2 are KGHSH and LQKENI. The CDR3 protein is CASTPPTSGGTTDTQYF. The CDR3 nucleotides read TGTGCCAGCACACCACCGACTAGCGGGGGAACCACAGATACGCAGTATTTT.

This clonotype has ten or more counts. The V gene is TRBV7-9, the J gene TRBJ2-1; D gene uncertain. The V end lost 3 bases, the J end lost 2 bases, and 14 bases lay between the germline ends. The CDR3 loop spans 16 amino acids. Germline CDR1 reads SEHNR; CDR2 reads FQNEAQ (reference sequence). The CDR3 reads CASSFPAEGPYNEQFF. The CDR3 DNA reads TGTGCCAGCAGCTTTCCCGCAGAAGGCCCCTACAATGAGCAGTTCTTC.

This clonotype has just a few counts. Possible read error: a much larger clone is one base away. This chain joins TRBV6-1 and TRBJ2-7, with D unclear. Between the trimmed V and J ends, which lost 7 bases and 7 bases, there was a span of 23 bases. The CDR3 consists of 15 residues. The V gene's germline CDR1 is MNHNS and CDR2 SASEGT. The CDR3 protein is CASKTRVIQYNEQYF. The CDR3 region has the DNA TGTGCCAGCAAGACCCGGGTCATACAGTACAATGAGCAGTACTTC.

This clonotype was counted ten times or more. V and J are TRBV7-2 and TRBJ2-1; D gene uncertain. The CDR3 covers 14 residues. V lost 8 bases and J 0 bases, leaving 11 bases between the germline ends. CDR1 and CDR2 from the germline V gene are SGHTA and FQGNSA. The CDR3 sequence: CASGPGGSYNEQFF. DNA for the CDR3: TGTGCCAGCGGCCCGGGTGGCTCCTACAATGAGCAGTTCTTC.

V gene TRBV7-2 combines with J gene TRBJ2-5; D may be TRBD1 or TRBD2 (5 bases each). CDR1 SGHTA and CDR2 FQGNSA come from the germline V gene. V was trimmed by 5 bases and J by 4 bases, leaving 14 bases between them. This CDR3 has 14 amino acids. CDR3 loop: CASSLNWGLETQYF. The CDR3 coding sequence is TGTGCCAGCAGCCTGAATTGGGGGTTAGAGACCCAGTACTTC.

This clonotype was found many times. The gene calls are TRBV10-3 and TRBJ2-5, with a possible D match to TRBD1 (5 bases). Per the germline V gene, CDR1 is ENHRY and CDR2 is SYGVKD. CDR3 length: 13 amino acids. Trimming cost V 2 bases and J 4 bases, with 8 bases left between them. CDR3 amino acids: CAISEGAIETQYF. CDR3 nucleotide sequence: TGTGCCATCAGTGAGGGGGCAATAGAGACCCAGTACTTC.

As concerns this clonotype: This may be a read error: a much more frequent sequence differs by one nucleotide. CDR3 protein: CASSLASAGFREQYF. The DNA for the CDR3 is TGCGCCAGCAGCTTGGCTAGCGCGGGTTTCAGGGAGCAGTACTTC. The chain is built from TRBV5-1 and TRBJ2-5; maybe TRBD2 (6 bases). The CDR3 consists of 15 residues. Trimming stripped 0 bases from V and 11 bases from J, with 20 bases between. CDR1 and CDR2 (germline): SGHRS, YFSETQ.

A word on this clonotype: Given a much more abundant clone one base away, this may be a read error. CDR3 bases: TGCGCCAGCAGCTTCGGCAGGGTCTACGAGCAGTACTTC. Amino acid sequence: CASSFGRVYEQYF. The chain recombines TRBV5-1 with TRBJ2-7, with D tentatively TRBD1 (5 bases). V lost 2 bases and J lost 3, with 9 bases in between. The CDR3 runs to 13 residues. CDR1 and CDR2 from the germline V gene are SGHRS and YFSETQ. Together with reference TRBV5-1 and TRBJ2-7, the CDR3 gives the full variable domain: KAGVTQTPRYLIKTRGQQVTLSCSPISGHRSVSWYQQTPGQGLQFLFEYFSETQRNKGNFPGRFSGRQFSNSRSEMNVSTLELGDSALYLCASSFGRVYEQYFGPGTRLTVT.

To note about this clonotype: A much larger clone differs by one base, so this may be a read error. The CDR3 is CASSLGRGSTNEQFF. The DNA of the CDR3 is TGTGCCAGCAGCTTAGGTCGGGGTTCGACGAATGAGCAGTTCTTC. The chain has TRBV7-2 and TRBJ2-1, with a tentative D call TRBD2 (5 bases). Germline V gives CDR1 SGHTA, CDR2 FQGNSA. There are 15 residues in the CDR3. Trimming removed 1 base at V and 7 bases at J, with 14 bases between.

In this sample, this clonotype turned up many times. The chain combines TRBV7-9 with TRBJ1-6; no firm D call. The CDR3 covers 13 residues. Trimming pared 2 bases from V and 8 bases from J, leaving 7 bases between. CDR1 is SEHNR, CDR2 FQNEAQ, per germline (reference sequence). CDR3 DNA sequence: TGTGCCAGCAGCTTAACCAATGATTCACCCCTCCACTTT. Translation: CASSLTNDSPLHF.

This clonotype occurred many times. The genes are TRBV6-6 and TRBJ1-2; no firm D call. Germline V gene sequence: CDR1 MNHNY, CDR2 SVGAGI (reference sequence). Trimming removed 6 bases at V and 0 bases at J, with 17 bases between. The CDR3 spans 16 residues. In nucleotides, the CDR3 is TGTGCCAGCAGGCCTAATAGGAATTTAGCTAACTATGGCTACACCTTC. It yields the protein CASRPNRNLANYGYTF.

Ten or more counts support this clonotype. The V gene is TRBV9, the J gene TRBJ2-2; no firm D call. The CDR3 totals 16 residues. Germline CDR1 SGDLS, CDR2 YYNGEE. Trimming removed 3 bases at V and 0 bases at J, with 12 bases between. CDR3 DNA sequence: TGTGCCAGCAGCGATGACGGAGCTTCGAACACCGGGGAGCTGTTTTTT. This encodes CASSDDGASNTGELFF.

In nucleotides, the CDR3 is TGCAGTGCTGGCGGTGACACTGAAGCTTTCTTT. Translated: CSAGGDTEAFF. The chain links TRBV20-1 to TRBJ1-1; D is unresolved. CDR1 and CDR2 (germline): DFQATT, SNEGSKA (reference sequence). This CDR3 has 11 amino acids. The V and J ends lost 5 bases and 3 bases respectively, with 7 bases between them.

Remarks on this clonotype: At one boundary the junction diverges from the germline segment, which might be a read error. The CDR3 spells CASGFESNSYEQYF. CDR3 nucleotide sequence: TGTGCCAGCGGTTTTGAGAGCAACTCCTACGAGCAGTACTTC. V is TRBV28 and J is TRBJ2-7, with unresolved D. The V gene's germline CDR1 is MDHEN and CDR2 SYDVKM. The CDR3 runs 14 residues.

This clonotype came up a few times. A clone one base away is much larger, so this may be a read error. The CDR3: CAISAGGDYEQFF. The CDR3, as DNA: TGTGCCATCAGTGCAGGGGGGGACTATGAGCAGTTCTTC. V and J are TRBV10-3 and TRBJ2-1; D could derive from TRBD1 or TRBD2 (7 bases each). CDR3 size: 13 residues. Trimming shortened V by 4 bases and J by 8 bases, and 12 bases separated the two germline ends. In germline, CDR1 is ENHRY, CDR2 SYGVKD.

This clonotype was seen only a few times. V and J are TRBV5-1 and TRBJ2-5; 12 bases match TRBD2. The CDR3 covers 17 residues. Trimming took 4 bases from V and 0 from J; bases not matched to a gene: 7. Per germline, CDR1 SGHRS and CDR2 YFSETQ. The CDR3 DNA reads TGCGCCAGCAGCATTGTGGGACTAGCGGGTTACCAAGAGACCCAGTACTTC. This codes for CASSIVGLAGYQETQYF.

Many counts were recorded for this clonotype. CDR3 sequence: CASSRPGQEDEAFF. DNA of the CDR3: TGTGCCAGCTCACGACCGGGACAAGAGGATGAAGCTTTCTTT. This chain connects TRBV18 to TRBJ1-1; TRBD1 is a possible D gene (6 bases). Germline V gives CDR1 KGHSH, CDR2 LQKENI. The CDR3 contains 14 residues. Trimming removed 4 bases from V and 7 bases from J, with 16 bases in between.

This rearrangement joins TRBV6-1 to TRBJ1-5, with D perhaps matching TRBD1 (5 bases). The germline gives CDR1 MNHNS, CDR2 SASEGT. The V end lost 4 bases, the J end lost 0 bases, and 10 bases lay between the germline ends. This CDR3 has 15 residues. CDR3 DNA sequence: TGTGCCAGCAGTGGACAGTTCTATAGCAATCAGCCCCAGCATTTT. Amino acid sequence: CASSGQFYSNQPQHF.

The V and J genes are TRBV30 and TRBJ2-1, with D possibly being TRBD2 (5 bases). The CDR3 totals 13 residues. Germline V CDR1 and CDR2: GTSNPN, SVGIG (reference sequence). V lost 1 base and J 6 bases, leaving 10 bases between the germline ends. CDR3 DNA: TGTGCCTGGAGTGGGACTTACGGCAATGAGCAGTTCTTC. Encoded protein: CAWSGTYGNEQFF.

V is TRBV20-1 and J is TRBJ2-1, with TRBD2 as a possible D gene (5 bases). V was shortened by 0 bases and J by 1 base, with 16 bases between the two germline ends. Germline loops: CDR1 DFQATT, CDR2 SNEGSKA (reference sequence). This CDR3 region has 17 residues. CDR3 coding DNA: TGCAGTGCTAGAGATAAGAGGACTGGTAGGTCCTACAATGAGCAGTTCTTC. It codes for CSARDKRTGRSYNEQFF.